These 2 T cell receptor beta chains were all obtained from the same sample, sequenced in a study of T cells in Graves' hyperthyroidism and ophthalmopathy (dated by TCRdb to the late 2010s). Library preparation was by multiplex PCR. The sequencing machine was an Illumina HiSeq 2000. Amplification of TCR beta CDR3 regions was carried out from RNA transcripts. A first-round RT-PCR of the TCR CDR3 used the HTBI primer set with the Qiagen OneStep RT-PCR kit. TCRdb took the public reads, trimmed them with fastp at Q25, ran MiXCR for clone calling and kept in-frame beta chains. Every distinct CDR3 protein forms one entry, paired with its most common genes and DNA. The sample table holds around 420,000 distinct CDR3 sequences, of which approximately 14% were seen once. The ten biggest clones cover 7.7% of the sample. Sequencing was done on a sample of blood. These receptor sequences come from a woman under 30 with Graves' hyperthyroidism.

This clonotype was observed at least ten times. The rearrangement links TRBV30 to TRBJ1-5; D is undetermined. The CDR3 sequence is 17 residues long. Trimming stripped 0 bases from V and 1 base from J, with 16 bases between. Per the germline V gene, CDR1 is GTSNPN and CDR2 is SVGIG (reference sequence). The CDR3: CAWSVGSPRISNQPQHF. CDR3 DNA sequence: TGTGCCTGGAGTGTTGGCAGTCCAAGGATAAGCAATCAGCCCCAGCATTTT.

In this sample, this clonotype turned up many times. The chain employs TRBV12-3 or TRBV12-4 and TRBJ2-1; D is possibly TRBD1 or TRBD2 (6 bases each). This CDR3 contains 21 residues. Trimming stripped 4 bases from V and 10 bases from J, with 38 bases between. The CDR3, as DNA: TGTGCCAGCAGTTCACGACTCAGGGGACTGCACGTCGGTATTCAGGAAAGCGAGCAGTTCTTC. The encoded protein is CASSSRLRGLHVGIQESEQFF.